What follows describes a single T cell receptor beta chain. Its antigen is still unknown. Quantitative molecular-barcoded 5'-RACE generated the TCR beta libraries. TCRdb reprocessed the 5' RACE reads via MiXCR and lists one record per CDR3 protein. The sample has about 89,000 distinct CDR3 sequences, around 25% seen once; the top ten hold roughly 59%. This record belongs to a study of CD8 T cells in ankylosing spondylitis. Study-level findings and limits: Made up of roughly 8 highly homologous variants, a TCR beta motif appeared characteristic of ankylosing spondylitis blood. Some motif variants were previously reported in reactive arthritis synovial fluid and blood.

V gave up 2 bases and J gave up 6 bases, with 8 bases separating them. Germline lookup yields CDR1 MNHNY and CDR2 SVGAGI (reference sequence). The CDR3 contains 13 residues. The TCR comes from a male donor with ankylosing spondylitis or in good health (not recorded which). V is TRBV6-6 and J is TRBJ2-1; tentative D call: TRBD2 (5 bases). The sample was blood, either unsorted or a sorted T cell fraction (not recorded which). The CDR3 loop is CASSYREINEQFF. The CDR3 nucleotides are TGTGCCAGCAGTTACCGGGAAATCAATGAGCAGTTCTTC.